This entry concerns a single T cell receptor (beta chain). These data come from a study of blood T cell repertoires in COVID-19. Turning to the study itself: Sample material is recorded as cDNA or gDNA derived from T cells, B-cell-depleted T cells, or PBMCs.

J gave up 4 bases and V 1 base, and 13 bases lay outside the gene matches. This CDR3 contains 20 residues. CDR1 is MGHRA, CDR2 YSYEKL, per germline. Per the original methods: Estimation of nucleated cell counts was performed using reference gene primer amplification. Data came from immunoSEQ multiplex PCR; TCRdb stores just in-frame clones and leaves some out. For V, J and clone size, that table is used; D and trimming come from the DNA. In the table there are a few hundred thousand clones, around 92% of which are singletons. The J gene is TRBJ2-3, the V gene TRBV4-1; 14 nucleotides line up with TRBD2. The source is a young man who had recovered from COVID-19. Sequenced sample: peripheral blood. In DNA form, the CDR3 reads TGCGCCAGCAGCCAAGTATCTCTGGGACTAGCGGGGGTTTACGCAGATACGCAGTATTTT. It specifies CASSQVSLGLAGVYADTQYF.